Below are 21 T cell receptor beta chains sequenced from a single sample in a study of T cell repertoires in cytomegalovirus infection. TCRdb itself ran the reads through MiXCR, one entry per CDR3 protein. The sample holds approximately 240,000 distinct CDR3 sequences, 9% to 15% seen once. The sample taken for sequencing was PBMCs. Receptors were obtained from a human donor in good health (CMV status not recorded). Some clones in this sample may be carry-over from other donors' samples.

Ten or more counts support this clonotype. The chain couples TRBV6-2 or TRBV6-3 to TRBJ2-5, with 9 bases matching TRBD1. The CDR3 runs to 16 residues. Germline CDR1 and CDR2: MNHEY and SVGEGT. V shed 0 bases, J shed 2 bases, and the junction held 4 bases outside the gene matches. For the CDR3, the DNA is TGTGCCAGCAGTTACTCCAGGACAGGGGCTCAAGAGACCCAGTACTTC. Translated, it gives CASSYSRTGAQETQYF.

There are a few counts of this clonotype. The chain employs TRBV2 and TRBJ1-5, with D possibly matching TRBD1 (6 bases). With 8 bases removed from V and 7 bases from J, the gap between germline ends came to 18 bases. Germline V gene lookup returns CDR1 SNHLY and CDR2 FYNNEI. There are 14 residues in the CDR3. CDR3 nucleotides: TGTGCCAGCGGGGGTCGGGGACAAATACAGCCCCAGCATTTT. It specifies CASGGRGQIQPQHF.

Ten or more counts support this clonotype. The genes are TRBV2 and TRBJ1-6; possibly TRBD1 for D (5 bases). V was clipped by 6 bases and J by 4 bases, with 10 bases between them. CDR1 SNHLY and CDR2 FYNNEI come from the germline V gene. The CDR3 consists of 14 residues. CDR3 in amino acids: CASRSRAYNSPLHF. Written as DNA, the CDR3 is TGTGCCAGCAGGTCCAGGGCTTATAATTCACCCCTCCACTTT.

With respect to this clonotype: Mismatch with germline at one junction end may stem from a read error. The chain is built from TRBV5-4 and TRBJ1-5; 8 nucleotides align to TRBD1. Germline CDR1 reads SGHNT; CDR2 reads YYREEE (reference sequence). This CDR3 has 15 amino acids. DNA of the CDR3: TGTGCCAGCAGCTCGACAGGACAGGGAAATCAGCACCAGCATTTT. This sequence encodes CASSSTGQGNQHQHF.

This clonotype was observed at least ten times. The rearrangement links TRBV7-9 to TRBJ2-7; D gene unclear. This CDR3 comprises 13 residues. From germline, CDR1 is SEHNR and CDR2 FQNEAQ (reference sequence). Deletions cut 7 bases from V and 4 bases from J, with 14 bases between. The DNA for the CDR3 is TGTGCCAGCACGCACGAAGGGCCTTACGAGCAGTACTTC. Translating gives CASTHEGPYEQYF.

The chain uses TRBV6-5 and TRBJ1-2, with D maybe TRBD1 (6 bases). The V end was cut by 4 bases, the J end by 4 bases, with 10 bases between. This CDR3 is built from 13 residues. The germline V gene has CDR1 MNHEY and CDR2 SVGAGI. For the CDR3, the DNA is TGTGCCAGCAGTTCACGGACAGTCTATGGCTACACCTTC. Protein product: CASSSRTVYGYTF.

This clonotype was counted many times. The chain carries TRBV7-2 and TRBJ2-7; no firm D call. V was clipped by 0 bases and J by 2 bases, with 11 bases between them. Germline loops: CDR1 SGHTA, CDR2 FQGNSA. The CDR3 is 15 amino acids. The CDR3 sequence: CASSLAEDGPYEQYF. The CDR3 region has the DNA TGTGCCAGCAGCTTAGCGGAAGACGGCCCCTACGAGCAGTACTTC.

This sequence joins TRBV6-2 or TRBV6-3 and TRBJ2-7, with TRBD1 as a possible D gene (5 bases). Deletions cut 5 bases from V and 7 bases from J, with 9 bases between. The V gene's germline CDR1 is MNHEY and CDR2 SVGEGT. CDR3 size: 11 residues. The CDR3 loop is CASSQTGEQYF. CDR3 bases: TGTGCCAGCAGTCAAACAGGAGAGCAGTACTTC.

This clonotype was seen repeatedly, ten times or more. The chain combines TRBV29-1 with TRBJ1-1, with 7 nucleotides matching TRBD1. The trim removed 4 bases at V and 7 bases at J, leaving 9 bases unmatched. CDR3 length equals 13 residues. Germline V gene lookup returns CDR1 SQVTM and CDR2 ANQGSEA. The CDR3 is CSVGQTQGNEAFF. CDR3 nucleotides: TGCAGCGTTGGCCAAACACAGGGGAATGAAGCTTTCTTT.

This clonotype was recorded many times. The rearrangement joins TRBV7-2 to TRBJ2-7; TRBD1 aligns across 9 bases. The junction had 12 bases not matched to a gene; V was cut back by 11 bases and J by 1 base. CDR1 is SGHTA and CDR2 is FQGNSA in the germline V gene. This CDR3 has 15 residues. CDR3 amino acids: CAPVDRGAESYEQYF. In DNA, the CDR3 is TGTGCCCCTGTCGACAGGGGGGCGGAATCCTACGAGCAGTACTTC.

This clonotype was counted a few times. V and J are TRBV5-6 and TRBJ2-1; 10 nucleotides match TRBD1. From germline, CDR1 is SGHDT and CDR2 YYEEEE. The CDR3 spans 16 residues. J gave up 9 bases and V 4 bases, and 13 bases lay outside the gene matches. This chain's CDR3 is CASSLGGTGVYREQFF. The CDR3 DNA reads TGTGCCAGCAGCCTGGGGGGGACAGGGGTGTATCGTGAGCAGTTCTTC.

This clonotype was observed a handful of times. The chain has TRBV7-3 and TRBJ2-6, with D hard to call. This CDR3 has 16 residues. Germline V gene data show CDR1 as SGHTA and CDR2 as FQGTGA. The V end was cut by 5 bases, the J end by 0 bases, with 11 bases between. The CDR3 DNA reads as TGTGCCAGCAGCCCCGTAGTATTCTCTGGGGCCAACGTCCTGACTTTC. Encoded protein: CASSPVVFSGANVLTF.

The CDR3 DNA reads as TGTGCCAGCAGTGCCCCTAGGGGGGATGAGACCCAGTACTTC. Translated, it gives CASSAPRGDETQYF. The chain is built from TRBV25-1 and TRBJ2-5; D possibly uses TRBD1 or TRBD2 (6 bases each). The ends were cut back, 4 bases at V and 5 bases at J, with 14 bases in the middle. The CDR3 runs to 14 residues. The germline V gene encodes CDR1 MGHDK and CDR2 SYGVNS.

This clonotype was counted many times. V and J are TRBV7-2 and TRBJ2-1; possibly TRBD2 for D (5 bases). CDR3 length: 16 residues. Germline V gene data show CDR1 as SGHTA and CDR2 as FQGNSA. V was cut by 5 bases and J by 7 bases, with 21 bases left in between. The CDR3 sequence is CASSPRTGIRRNEQFF. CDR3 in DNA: TGTGCCAGCAGCCCTAGGACGGGCATTAGGAGGAATGAGCAGTTCTTC.

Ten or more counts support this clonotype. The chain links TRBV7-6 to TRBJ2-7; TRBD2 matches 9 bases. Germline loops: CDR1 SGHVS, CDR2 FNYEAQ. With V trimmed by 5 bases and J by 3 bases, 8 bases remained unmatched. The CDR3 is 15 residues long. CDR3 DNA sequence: TGTGCCAGCAGCCCTCTAGCGGGGAAGGTCTACGAGCAGTACTTC. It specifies CASSPLAGKVYEQYF.

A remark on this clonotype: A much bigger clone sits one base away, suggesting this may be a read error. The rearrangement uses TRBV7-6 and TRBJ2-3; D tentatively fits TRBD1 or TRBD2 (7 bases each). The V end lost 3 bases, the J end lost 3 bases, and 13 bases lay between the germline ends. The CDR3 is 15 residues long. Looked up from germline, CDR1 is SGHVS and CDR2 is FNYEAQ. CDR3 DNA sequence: TGTGCCAGCAGCTTCGACAGGGAGGGGACAGATACGCAGTATTTT. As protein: CASSFDREGTDTQYF.

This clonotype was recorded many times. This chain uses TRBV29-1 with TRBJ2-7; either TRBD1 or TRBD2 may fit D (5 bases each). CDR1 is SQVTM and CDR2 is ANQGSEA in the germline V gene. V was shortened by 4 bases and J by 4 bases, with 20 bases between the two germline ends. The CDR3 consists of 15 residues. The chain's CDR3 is CSVGIPFGASYEQYF. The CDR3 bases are TGCAGCGTTGGAATCCCTTTCGGGGCTTCGTACGAGCAGTACTTC.

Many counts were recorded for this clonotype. For the CDR3, the DNA is TGTGCCAGCACTACAGGGGCCACGAACACCGGGGAGCTGTTTTTT. Its translation: CASTTGATNTGELFF. The rearrangement uses TRBV7-9 and TRBJ2-2; 7 positions agree with TRBD1. There are 15 residues in the CDR3. With V trimmed by 7 bases and J by 0 bases, 5 bases remained unmatched. Looked up from germline, CDR1 is SEHNR and CDR2 is FQNEAQ (reference sequence).

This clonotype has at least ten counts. The DNA for the CDR3 is TGTGCCAGCAGCTTCGACAGGCCGATAGACGAGCAGTACTTC. It is translated as CASSFDRPIDEQYF. V and J are TRBV5-6 and TRBJ2-7; the D gene is possibly TRBD1 (6 bases). CDR3 length: 14 residues. Per the germline V gene, CDR1 is SGHDT and CDR2 is YYEEEE. With 2 bases removed from V and 5 bases from J, the gap between germline ends came to 14 bases. The whole variable domain, filled in from reference TRBV5-6 and TRBJ2-7, reads DAGVTQSPTHLIKTRGQQVTLRCSPKSGHDTVSWYQQALGQGPQFIFQYYEEEERQRGNFPDRFSGHQFPNYSSELNVNALLLGDSALYLCASSFDRPIDEQYFGPGTRLTVT.

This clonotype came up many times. CDR3 nucleotide sequence: TGCGCCAGCAGCCAAGATGTGGGAGGTCACTACGAGCAGTACTTC. Protein sequence: CASSQDVGGHYEQYF. This sequence joins TRBV4-3 and TRBJ2-7; maybe TRBD2 (6 bases). CDR3 size: 15 residues. Germline V gene lookup returns CDR1 LGHNA and CDR2 YSLEER. The V gene lost 0 bases and the J gene lost 3 bases, with 12 bases spanning the gap.

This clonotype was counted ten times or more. CDR3 DNA: TGTGCCAGCAGCCCAGGACAGGCCAGAGGGAACACTGAAGCTTTCTTT. Protein product: CASSPGQARGNTEAFF. The chain links TRBV7-2 to TRBJ1-1; 7 bases match TRBD1. CDR1 is SGHTA, CDR2 FQGNSA, per germline. The CDR3 is made up of 16 amino acids. V trimming: 5 bases; J trimming: 1 base; junction bases outside the gene matches: 10.